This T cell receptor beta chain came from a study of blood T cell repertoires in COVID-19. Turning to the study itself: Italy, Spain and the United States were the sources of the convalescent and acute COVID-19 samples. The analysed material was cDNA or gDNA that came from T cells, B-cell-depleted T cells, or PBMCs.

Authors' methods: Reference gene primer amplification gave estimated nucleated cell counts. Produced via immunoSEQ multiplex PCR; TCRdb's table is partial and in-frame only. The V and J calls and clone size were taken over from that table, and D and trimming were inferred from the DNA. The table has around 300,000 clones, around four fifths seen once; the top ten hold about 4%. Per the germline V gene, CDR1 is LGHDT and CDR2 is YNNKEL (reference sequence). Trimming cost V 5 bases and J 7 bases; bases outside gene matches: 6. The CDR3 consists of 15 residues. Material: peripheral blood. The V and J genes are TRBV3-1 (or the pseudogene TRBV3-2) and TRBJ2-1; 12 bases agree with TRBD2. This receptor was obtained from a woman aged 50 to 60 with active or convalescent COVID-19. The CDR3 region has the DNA TGTGCCAGCAGCGACGGGACTAGCGGGTGGAATGAGCAGTTCTTC. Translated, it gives CASSDGTSGWNEQFF.